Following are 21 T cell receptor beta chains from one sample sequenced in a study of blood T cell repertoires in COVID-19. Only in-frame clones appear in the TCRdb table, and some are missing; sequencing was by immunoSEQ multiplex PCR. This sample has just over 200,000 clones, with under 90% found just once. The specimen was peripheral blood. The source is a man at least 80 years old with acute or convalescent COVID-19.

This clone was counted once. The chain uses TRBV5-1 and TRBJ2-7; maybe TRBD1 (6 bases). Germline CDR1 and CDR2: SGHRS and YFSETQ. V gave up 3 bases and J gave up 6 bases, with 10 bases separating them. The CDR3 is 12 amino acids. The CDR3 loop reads CASSSGQTEQYF. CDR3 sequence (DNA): TGCGCCAGCAGCTCCGGACAGACCGAGCAGTACTTC.

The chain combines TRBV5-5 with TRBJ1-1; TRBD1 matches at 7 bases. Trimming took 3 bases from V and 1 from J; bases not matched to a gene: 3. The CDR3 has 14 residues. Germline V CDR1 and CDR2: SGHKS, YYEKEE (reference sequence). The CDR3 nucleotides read TGTGCCAGCAGCTGGGGACAGACGAACACTGAAGCTTTCTTT. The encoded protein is CASSWGQTNTEAFF.

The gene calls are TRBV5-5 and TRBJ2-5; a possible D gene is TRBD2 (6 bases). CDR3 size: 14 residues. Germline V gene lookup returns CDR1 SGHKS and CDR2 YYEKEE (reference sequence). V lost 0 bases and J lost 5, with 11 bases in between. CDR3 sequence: CASSLAGTEETQYF. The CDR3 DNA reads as TGTGCCAGCAGCTTGGCGGGGACTGAGGAGACCCAGTACTTC.

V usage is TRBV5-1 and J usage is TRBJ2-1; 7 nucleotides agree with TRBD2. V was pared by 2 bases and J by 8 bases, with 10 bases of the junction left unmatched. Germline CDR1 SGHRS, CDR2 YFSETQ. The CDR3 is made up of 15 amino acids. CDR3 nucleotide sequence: TGCGCCAGCAGCTTCGGGGCCAGCGGGAATTATGAGCAGTTCTTC. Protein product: CASSFGASGNYEQFF.

The chain's CDR3 is CAWSQGWDRDQETQYF. For the CDR3, the DNA is TGTGCCTGGAGTCAAGGGTGGGACAGGGATCAAGAGACCCAGTACTTC. This rearrangement joins TRBV30 to TRBJ2-5; 9 positions match TRBD1. This CDR3 region has 16 residues. Germline assignment: CDR1 GTSNPN and CDR2 SVGIG (reference sequence). V lost 2 bases and J lost 2; bases outside the gene matches: 9.

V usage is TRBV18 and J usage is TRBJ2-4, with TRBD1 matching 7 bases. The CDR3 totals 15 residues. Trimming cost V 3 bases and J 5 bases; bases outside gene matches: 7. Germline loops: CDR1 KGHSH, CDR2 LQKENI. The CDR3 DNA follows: TGTGCCAGCTCACCCACGACAGGGCCCCAAAACATTCAGTACTTC. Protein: CASSPTTGPQNIQYF.

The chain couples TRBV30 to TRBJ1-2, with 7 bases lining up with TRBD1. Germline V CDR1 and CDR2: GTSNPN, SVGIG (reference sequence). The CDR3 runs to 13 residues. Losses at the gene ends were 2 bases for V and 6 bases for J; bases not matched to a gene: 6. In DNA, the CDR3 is TGTGCCTGGAGTCAGGGGGGACTGGATGGCTACACCTTC. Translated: CAWSQGGLDGYTF. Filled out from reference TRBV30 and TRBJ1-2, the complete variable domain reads SQTIHQWPATLVQPVGSPLSLECTVEGTSNPNLYWYRQAAGRGLQLLFYSVGIGQISSEVPQNLSASRPQDRQFILSSKKLLLSDSGFYLCAWSQGGLDGYTFGSGTRLTVV.

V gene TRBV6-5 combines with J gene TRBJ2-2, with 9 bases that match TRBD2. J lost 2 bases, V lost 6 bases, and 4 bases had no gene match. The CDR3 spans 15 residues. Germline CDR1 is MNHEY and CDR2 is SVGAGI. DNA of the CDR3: TGTGCCAGCAGACGGACTAGCGCCAACACCGGGGAGCTGTTTTTT. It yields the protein CASRRTSANTGELFF.

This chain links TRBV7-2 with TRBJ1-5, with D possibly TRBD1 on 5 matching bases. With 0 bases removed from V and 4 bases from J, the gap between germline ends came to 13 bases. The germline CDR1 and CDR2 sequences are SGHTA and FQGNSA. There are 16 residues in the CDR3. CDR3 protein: CASSLAFREPNQPQHF. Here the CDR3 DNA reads TGTGCCAGCAGCTTAGCCTTCAGGGAACCTAATCAGCCCCAGCATTTT. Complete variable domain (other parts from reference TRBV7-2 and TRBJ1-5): GAGVSQSPSNKVTEKGKDVELRCDPISGHTALYWYRQSLGQGLEFLIYFQGNSAPDKSGLPSDRFSAERTGGSVSTLTIQRTQQEDSAVYLCASSLAFREPNQPQHFGDGTRLSIL.

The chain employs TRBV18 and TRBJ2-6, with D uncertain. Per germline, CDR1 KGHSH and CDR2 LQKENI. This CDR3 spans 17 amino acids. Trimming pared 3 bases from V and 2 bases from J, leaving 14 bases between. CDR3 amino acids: CASSPRKTAPGANVLTF. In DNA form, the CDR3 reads TGTGCCAGCTCACCCAGAAAGACTGCTCCTGGGGCCAACGTCCTGACTTTC. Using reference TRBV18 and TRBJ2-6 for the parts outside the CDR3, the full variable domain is NAGVMQNPRHLVRRRGQEARLRCSPMKGHSHVYWYRQLPEEGLKFMVYLQKENIIDESGMPKERFSAEFPKEGPSILRIQQVVRGDSAAYFCASSPRKTAPGANVLTFGAGSRLTVL.

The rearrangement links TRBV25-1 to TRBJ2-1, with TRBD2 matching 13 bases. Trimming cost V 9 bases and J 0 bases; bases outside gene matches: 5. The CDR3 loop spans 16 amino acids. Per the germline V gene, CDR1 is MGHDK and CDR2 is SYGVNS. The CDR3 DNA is TGTGCCAGAGCGGGACTAGCGGGGTACTCCTACAATGAGCAGTTCTTC. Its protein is CARAGLAGYSYNEQFF.

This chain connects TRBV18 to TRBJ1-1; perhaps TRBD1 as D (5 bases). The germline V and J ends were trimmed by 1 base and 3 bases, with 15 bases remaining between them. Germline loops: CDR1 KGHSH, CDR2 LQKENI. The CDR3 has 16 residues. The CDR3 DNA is TGTGCCAGCTCACCACTGGGCTCGGGGGGGGACACTGAAGCTTTCTTT. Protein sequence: CASSPLGSGGDTEAFF.

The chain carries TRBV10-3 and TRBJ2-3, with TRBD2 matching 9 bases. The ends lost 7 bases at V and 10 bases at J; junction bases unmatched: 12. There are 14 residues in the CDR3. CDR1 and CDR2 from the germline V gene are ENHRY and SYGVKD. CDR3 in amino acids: CAINGASGVGSQYF. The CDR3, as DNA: TGTGCCATCAACGGAGCTAGCGGGGTCGGGTCGCAGTATTTT.

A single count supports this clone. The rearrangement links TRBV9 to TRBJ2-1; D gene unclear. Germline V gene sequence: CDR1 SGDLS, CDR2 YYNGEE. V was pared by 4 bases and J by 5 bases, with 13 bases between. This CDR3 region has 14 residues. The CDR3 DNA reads TGTGCCAGCAGCCCTTCGACTCGGAACAATGAGCAGTTCTTC. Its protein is CASSPSTRNNEQFF.

Here the CDR3 DNA reads TGTGCCAGCAGCAAAAACGGGAATGAGCAGTTCTTC. Translating gives CASSKNGNEQFF. This chain uses TRBV21-1 with TRBJ2-1; TRBD2 is the table's D call and was not checked against the DNA. TRBV21-1 is an annotated pseudogene. The CDR3 runs to 12 residues.

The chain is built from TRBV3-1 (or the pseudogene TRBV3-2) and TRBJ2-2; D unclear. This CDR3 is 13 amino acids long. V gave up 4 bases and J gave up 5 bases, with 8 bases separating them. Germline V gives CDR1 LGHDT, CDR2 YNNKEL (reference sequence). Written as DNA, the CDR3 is TGTGCCAGCAGCCCTTTCGTTACCGGGGAGCTGTTTTTT. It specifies CASSPFVTGELFF.

The CDR3 protein is CASSLRLAGNEQFF. The CDR3 nucleotides read TGTGCCAGCAGCTTAAGACTAGCTGGGAATGAGCAGTTCTTC. V and J are TRBV9 and TRBJ2-1; 7 bases fit TRBD2. Germline V gene data show CDR1 as SGDLS and CDR2 as YYNGEE. With V trimmed by 4 bases and J by 7 bases, 8 bases remained unmatched. The length of the CDR3 is 14 residues. The full variable domain, in which reference TRBV9 and TRBJ2-1 provide the parts outside the CDR3, is DSGVTQTPKHLITATGQRVTLRCSPRSGDLSVYWYQQSLDQGLQFLIQYYNGEERAKGNILERFSAQQFPDLHSELNLSSLELGDSALYFCASSLRLAGNEQFFGPGTRLTVL.

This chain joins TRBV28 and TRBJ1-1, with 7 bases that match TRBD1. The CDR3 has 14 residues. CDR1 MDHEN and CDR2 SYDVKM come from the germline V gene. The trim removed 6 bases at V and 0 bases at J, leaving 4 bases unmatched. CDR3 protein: CASRSTGLNTEAFF. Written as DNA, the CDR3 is TGTGCCAGCAGGTCGACAGGGTTGAACACTGAAGCTTTCTTT.

CDR3 coding DNA: TGCGCCAGCAGTAGGACGACAGGGGCGAACACTGAAGCTTTCTTT. Translated: CASSRTTGANTEAFF. The chain carries TRBV5-1 and TRBJ1-1, with 8 nucleotides matching TRBD1. Germline V lookup: CDR1 SGHRS, CDR2 YFSETQ. The CDR3 spans 15 residues. Unmatched junction bases numbered 7, after V lost 5 bases and J lost 1 base. Full variable domain (outside the CDR3, taken from reference TRBV5-1 and TRBJ1-1): KAGVTQTPRYLIKTRGQQVTLSCSPISGHRSVSWYQQTPGQGLQFLFEYFSETQRNKGNFPGRFSGRQFSNSRSEMNVSTLELGDSALYLCASSRTTGANTEAFFGQGTRLTVV.

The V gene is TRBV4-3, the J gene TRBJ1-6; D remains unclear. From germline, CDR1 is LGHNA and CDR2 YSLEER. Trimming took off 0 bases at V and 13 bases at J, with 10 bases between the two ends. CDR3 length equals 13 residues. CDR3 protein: CASSQDSEAPLHF. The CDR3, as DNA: TGCGCCAGCAGCCAAGATTCGGAGGCCCCCCTCCACTTT.

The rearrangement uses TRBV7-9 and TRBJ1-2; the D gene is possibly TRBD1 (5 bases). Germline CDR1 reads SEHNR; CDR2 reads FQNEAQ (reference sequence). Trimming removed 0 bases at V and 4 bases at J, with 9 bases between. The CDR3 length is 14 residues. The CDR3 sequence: CASSLAGLIYGYTF. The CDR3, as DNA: TGTGCCAGCAGCTTAGCGGGACTTATCTATGGCTACACCTTC.